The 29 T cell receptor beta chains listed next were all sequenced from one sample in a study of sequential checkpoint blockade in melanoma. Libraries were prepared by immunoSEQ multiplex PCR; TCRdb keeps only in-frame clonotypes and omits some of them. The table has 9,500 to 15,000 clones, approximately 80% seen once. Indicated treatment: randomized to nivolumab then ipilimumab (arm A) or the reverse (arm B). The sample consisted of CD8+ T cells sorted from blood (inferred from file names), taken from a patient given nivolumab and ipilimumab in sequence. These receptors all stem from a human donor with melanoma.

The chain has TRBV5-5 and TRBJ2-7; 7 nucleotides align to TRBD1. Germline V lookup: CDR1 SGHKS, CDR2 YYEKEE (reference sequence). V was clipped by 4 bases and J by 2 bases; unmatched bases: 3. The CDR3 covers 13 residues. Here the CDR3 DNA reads TGTGCCAGCAGCCCGGGACAGACCTACGAGCAGTACTTC. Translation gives CASSPGQTYEQYF.

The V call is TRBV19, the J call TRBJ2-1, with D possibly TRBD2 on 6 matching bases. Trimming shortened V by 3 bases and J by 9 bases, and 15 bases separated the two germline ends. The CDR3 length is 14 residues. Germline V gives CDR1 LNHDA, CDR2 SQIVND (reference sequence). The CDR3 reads CASSMASGGGEQFF. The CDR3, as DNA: TGTGCCAGTAGTATGGCTTCCGGGGGTGGTGAGCAGTTCTTC.

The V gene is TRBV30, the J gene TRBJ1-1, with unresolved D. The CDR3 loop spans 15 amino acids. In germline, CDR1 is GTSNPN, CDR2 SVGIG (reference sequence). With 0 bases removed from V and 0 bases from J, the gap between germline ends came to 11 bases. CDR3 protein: CAWSVGGYMNTEAFF. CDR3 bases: TGTGCCTGGAGTGTTGGAGGATACATGAACACTGAAGCTTTCTTT. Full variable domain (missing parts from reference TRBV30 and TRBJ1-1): SQTIHQWPATLVQPVGSPLSLECTVEGTSNPNLYWYRQAAGRGLQLLFYSVGIGQISSEVPQNLSASRPQDRQFILSSKKLLLSDSGFYLCAWSVGGYMNTEAFFGQGTRLTVV.

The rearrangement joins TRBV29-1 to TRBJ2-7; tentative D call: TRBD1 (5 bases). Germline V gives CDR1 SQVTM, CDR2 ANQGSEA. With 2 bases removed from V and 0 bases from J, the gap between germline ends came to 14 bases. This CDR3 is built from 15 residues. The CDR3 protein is CSVERSDSSSYEQYF. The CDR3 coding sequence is TGCAGCGTTGAAAGGAGTGACAGCAGCTCCTACGAGCAGTACTTC.

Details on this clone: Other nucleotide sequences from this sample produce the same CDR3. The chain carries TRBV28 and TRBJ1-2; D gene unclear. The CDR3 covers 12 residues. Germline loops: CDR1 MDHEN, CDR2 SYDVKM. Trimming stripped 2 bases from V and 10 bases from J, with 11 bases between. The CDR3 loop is CASSLGGSSYTF. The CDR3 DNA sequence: TGTGCCAGCAGTTTAGGAGGGTCCTCCTACACCTTC.

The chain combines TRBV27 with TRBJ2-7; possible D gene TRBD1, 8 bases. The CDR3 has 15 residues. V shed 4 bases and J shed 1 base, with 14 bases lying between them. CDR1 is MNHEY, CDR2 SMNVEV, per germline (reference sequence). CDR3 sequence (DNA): TGTGCCAGCAGTTACAGGGGGGGCCGTTCCTACGAGCAGTACTTC. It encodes CASSYRGGRSYEQYF.

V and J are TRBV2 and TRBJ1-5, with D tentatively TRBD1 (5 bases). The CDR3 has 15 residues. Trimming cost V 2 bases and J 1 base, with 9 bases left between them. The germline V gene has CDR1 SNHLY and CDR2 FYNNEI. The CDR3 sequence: CASSEYQGSNQPQHF. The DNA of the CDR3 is TGTGCCAGCAGTGAATACCAGGGAAGCAATCAGCCCCAGCATTTT.

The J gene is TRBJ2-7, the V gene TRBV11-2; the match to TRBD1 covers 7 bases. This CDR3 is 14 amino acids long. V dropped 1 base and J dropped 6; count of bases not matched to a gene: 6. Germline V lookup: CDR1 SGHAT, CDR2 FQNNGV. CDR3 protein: CASSLVGTAAEQYF. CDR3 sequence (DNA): TGTGCCAGCAGCTTAGTAGGGACAGCCGCCGAGCAGTACTTC.

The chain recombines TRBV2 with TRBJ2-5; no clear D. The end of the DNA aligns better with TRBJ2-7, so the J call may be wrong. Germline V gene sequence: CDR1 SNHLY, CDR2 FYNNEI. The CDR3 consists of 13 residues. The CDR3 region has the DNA TGTGCCAGCAGTGACACAGCCGACTACGAGCAGTACTTC. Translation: CASSDTADYEQYF.

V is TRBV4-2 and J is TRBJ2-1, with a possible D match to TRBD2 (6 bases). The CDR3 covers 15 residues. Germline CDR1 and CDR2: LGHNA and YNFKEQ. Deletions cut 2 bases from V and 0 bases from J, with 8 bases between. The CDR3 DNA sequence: TGTGCCAGCAGCCAACTAGCGAGCTCCTACAATGAGCAGTTCTTC. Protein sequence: CASSQLASSYNEQFF.

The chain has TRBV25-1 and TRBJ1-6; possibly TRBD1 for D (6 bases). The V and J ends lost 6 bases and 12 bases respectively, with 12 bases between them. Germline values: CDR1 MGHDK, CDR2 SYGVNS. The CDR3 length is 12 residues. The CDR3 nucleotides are TGTGCCAGCAGCTCCGGACAGCGACCCCTCCACTTT. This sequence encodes CASSSGQRPLHF.

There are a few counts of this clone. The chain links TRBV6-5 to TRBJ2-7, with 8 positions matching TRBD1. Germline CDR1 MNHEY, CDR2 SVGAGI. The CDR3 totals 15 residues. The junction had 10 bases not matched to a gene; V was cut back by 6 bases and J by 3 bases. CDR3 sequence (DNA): TGTGCCAGCAGGCTATCTGGGACAGGCTTCTACGAGCAGTACTTC. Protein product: CASRLSGTGFYEQYF.

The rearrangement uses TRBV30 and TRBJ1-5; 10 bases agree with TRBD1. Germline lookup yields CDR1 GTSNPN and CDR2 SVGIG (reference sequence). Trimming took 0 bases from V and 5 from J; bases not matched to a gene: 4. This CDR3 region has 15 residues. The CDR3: CAWSVTGQGYQPQHF. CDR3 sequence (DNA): TGTGCCTGGAGTGTAACGGGACAGGGGTATCAGCCCCAGCATTTT. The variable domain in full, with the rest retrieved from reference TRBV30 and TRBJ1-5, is SQTIHQWPATLVQPVGSPLSLECTVEGTSNPNLYWYRQAAGRGLQLLFYSVGIGQISSEVPQNLSASRPQDRQFILSSKKLLLSDSGFYLCAWSVTGQGYQPQHFGDGTRLSIL.

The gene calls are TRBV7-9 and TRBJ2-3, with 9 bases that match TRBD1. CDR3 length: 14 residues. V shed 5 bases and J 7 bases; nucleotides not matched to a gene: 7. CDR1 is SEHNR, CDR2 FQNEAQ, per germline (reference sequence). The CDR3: CASSRDRDVNTQYF. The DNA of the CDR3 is TGTGCCAGCAGCAGGGACAGGGATGTAAATACGCAGTATTTT.

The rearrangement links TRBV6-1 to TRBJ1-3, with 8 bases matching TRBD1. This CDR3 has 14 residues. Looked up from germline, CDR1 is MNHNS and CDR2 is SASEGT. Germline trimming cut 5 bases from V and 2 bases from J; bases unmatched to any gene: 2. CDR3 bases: TGTGCCAGCAGTCAGGGGGCCACTGGAAACACCATATATTTT. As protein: CASSQGATGNTIYF.

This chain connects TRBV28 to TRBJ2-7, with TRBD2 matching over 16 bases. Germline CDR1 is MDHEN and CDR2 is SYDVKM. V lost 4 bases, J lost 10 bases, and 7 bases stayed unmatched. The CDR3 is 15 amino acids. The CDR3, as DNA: TGTGCCAGCAGTTCGGGACTAGCGGGGGGGCCAGTCCAGTACTTC. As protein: CASSSGLAGGPVQYF.

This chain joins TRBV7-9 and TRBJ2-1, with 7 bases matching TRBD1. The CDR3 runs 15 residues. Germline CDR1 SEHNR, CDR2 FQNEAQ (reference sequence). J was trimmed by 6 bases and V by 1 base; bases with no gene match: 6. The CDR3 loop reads CASSLGQGKGNEQFF. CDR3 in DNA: TGTGCCAGCAGCTTAGGACAGGGCAAAGGCAATGAGCAGTTCTTC.

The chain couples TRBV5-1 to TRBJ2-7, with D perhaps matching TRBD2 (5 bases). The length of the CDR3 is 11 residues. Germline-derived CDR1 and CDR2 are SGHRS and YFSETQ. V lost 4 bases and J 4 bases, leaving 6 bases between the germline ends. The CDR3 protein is CASSIAYEQYF. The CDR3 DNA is TGCGCCAGCAGCATAGCGTACGAGCAGTACTTC.

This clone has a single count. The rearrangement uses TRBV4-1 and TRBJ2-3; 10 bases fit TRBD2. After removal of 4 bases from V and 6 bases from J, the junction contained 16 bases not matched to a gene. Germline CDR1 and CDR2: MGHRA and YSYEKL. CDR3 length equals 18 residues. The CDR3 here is CASSPSGQRGGVLDTQYF. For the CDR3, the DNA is TGCGCCAGCAGCCCCTCGGGTCAGCGGGGGGGGGTATTGGATACGCAGTATTTT.

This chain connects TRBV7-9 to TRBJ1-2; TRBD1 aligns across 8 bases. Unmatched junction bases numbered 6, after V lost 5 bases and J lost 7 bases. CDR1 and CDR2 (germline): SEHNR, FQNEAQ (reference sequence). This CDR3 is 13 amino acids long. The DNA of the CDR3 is TGTGCCAGCAGCCTCGGACAGGGAAGTGGCTACACCTTC. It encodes CASSLGQGSGYTF.

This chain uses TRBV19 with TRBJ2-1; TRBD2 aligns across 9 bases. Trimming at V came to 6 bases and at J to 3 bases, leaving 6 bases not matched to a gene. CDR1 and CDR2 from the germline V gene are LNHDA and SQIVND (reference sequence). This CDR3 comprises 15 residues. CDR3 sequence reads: CASRVAGGLYNEQFF. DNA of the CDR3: TGTGCCAGTAGAGTGGCGGGGGGGCTCTACAATGAGCAGTTCTTC.

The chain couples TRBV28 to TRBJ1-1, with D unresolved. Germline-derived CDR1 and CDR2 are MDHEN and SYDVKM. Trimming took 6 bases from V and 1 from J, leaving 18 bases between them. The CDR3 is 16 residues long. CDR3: CASSSVVDTWNTEAFF. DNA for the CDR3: TGTGCCAGCAGCTCTGTTGTTGACACATGGAACACTGAAGCTTTCTTT.

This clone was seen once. The CDR3 sequence: CASRQGPTEAFF. The CDR3 coding sequence is TGTGCCAGCCGACAGGGCCCTACTGAAGCTTTCTTT. The gene calls are TRBV2 and TRBJ1-1; 7 bases align to TRBD1. V gave up 8 bases and J gave up 5 bases; unmatched junction bases: 5. Looked up from germline, CDR1 is SNHLY and CDR2 is FYNNEI. The length of the CDR3 is 12 residues.

CDR3 protein: CASSPMTESTDTQYF. The CDR3 DNA follows: TGTGCCAGCAGTCCTATGACAGAGAGCACAGATACGCAGTATTTT. The chain is built from TRBV2 and TRBJ2-3, with D maybe TRBD1 (5 bases). The CDR3 sequence is 15 residues long. Germline loops: CDR1 SNHLY, CDR2 FYNNEI. V shed 5 bases and J shed 0 bases, with 12 bases lying between them. The complete variable domain, with remaining parts taken from reference TRBV2 and TRBJ2-3, reads EPEVTQTPSHQVTQMGQEVILRCVPISNHLYFYWYRQILGQKVEFLVSFYNNEISEKSEIFDDQFSVERPDGSNFTLKIRSTKLEDSAMYFCASSPMTESTDTQYFGPGTRLTVL.

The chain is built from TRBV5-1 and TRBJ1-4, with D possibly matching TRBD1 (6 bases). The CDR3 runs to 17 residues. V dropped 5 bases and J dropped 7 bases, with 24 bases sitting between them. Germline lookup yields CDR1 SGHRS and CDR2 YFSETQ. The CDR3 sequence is CASSPDEGGGLGEKLFF. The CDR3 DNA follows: TGCGCCAGCAGTCCGGACGAGGGTGGGGGCCTTGGTGAAAAACTGTTTTTT. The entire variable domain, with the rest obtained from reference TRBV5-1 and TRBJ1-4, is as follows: KAGVTQTPRYLIKTRGQQVTLSCSPISGHRSVSWYQQTPGQGLQFLFEYFSETQRNKGNFPGRFSGRQFSNSRSEMNVSTLELGDSALYLCASSPDEGGGLGEKLFFGSGTQLSVL.

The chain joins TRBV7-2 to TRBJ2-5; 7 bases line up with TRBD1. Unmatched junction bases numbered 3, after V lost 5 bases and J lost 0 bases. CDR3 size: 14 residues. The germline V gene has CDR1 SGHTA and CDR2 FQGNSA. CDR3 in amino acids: CASSRDSNQETQYF. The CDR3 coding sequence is TGTGCCAGCAGCCGGGACAGCAACCAAGAGACCCAGTACTTC.

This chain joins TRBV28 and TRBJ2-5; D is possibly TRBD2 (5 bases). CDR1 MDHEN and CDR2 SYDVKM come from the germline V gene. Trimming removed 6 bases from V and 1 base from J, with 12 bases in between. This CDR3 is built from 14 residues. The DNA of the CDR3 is TGTGCCAGCAGACTCCGGACTGTCCAAGAGACCCAGTACTTC. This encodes CASRLRTVQETQYF. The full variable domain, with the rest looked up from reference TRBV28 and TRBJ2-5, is DVKVTQSSRYLVKRTGEKVFLECVQDMDHENMFWYRQDPGLGLRLIYFSYDVKMKEKGDIPEGYSVSREKKERFSLILESASTNQTSMYLCASRLRTVQETQYFGPGTRLLVL.

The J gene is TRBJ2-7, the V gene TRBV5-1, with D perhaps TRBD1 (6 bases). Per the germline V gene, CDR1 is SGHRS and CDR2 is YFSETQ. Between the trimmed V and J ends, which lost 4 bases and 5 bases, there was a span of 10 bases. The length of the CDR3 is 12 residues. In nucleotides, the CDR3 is TGCGCCAGCAGCGTACAGGGTAACGAGCAGTACTTC. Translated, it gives CASSVQGNEQYF.

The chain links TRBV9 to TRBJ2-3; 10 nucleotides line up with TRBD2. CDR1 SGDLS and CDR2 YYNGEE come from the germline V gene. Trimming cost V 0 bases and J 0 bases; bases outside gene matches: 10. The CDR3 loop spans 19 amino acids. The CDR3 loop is CASSVGSAGLAMSTDTQYF. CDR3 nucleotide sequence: TGTGCCAGCAGCGTAGGGTCCGCGGGACTAGCGATGAGCACAGATACGCAGTATTTT.